The rows below give T cell receptor beta chains drawn from one sample of a study of blood T cell repertoires in COVID-19. Assay used: immunoSEQ multiplex PCR; TCRdb lists only in-frame clones, some missing. The table shows under 200,000 clones, with over 80% occurring only once. Sequenced input: peripheral blood. These TCRs come from a woman aged 80 or older with active or convalescent COVID-19. The CDR3 runs from the conserved cysteine through the conserved F or W.

TRBV18 | CASRQDRGTEAFF
TRBV4-1 | CASSQGAGDRLYQPQHF
TRBV11-2 | CASSPNTEAFF
TRBV7-2 | CASSLPGGRNTGELFF
TRBV6-5 | CASSYSITGSYEQYF
TRBV19 | CASSIDLVKPGNTIYF
TRBV4-2 | CASSAPQVGGGNTIYF
TRBV5-1 | CASSLVGFEQYF
TRBV12-3/TRBV12-4 | CASRQGAGELFF
TRBV7-9 | CASSRQTSGGYNEQFF
TRBV7-7 | CASSLDRSDTQYF
TRBV7-9 | CASSPGNSGANVLTF
TRBV6-5 | CASSTTDRVNTEAFF
TRBV2 | CASSEPRDRGRLSETQYF
TRBV19 | CASTPPWGRNTEAFF
TRBV6-1 | CASSEALQGNEKLFF
TRBV6-1 | CASSDGSTSGLYEQYF
TRBV6-2/TRBV6-3 | CASSYSTKGHWEGYGYTF
TRBV18 | CASSETQPNTGELFF
TRBV19 | CASSIGGSGGLAKNIQYF
TRBV4-3 | CASSQGNSISGNTIYF
TRBV14 | CASSQAGEGNSPLHF
TRBV13 | CASSQGQRPPGYNSPLHF
TRBV6-2/TRBV6-3 | CASSYPTLTGTVSYEQYF
TRBV19 | CASSIKNQPQHF
TRBV4-3 | CASSPHGGTGNYGYTF
TRBV11-2 | CASSLGTGFHEQYF
TRBV7-9 | CASSIGTGGLSSYEQYF
TRBV15 | CATSRGADRVTDTQYF
TRBV19 | CASTLGTLNTEAFF
TRBV14 | CASSTRQGRTDTQYF
TRBV19 | CASSIASGAGDTQYF
TRBV6-2/TRBV6-3 | CASSLTPHSYNEQFF
TRBV6-5 | CASSYRWGDSNQPQHF
TRBV15 | CATSSGQGGTDTQYF
TRBV24-1 | CATSDDTSGTGADTQYF
TRBV19 | CASSPSGQLFFDEQFF
TRBV27 | CASSLRESTEAFF
TRBV4-1 | CASSQANSLYTGELFF
TRBV29-1 | CSAGTSGGGKADTQYF
TRBV27 | CASSLGRRDGELFF
TRBV6-5 | CASRTGTGNYGYTF
TRBV5-5 | CASSPDRGFAEAFF
TRBV7-2 | CASSPKTGITTNEKLFF
TRBV2 | CASSEEVGGNIQYF
TRBV11-3 | CASSAAGNYGYTF
TRBV5-6 | CASSLRAGGRRAPYEQYF
TRBV2 | CASSSSSSYNEQFF
TRBV3-1/TRBV3-2 | CASSLQGAAEAFF
TRBV19 | CASSIRGLAGVSYNEQFF
TRBV6-5 | CASSYGGTSSGNTIYF